The 14 T cell receptor beta chains below were found in one sample sequenced in a study of blood T cells in healthy people across ages. Together with a sample-barcoded 5' primer, a J-beta primer mix was included in a second PCR lasting about 7 to 11 cycles. TCRdb recomputed calls from the 5' RACE reads with MiXCR, one row per CDR3 protein. This sample carries fewer than 900,000 distinct CDR3 sequences, roughly 47% of them seen once, and the ten largest clones take 20% to 25%. Sequenced sample: blood. The receptors were sampled from a woman aged 60 to 75 in good health.

The chain links TRBV25-1 to TRBJ2-2; possibly TRBD1 or TRBD2 for D (5 bases each). V dropped 10 bases and J dropped 0 bases, with 21 bases sitting between them. Germline CDR1 is MGHDK and CDR2 is SYGVNS. The CDR3 spans 17 residues. The chain's CDR3 is CAIPGRTQHANTGELFF. DNA for the CDR3: TGTGCCATCCCGGGACGGACACAACACGCGAACACCGGGGAGCTGTTTTTT.

The gene calls are TRBV7-3 and TRBJ2-1; 9 nucleotides match TRBD2. The CDR3 has 15 amino acids. V shed 5 bases, J shed 5 bases, and the junction held 7 bases outside the gene matches. The germline V gene has CDR1 SGHTA and CDR2 FQGTGA. The CDR3 sequence is CASSLTGLANNEQFF. Written as DNA, the CDR3 is TGTGCCAGCAGCCTCACCGGACTAGCGAACAATGAGCAGTTCTTC. Combining the CDR3 with reference TRBV7-3 and TRBJ2-1 gives the whole variable domain GAGVSQTPSNKVTEKGKYVELRCDPISGHTALYWYRQSLGQGPEFLIYFQGTGAADDSGLPNDRFFAVRPEGSVSTLKIQRTERGDSAVYLCASSLTGLANNEQFFGPGTRLTVL.

The V and J genes are TRBV7-8 and TRBJ1-5; no clear D. CDR1 is SGHVS and CDR2 is FQNEAQ in the germline V gene. Trimming cost V 2 bases and J 6 bases, with 8 bases left between them. There are 13 residues in the CDR3. The DNA for the CDR3 is TGTGCCAGCAGCTTACCGGGCGGTCAGCCCCAGCATTTT. Translated: CASSLPGGQPQHF.

The genes are TRBV27 and TRBJ1-5, with D unresolved. CDR3 length: 13 residues. Trimming left V 5 bases short and J 6 bases short, with 11 bases between. CDR1 MNHEY and CDR2 SMNVEV come from the germline V gene (reference sequence). The CDR3 spells CASSNGAGQPQHF. CDR3 DNA sequence: TGTGCCAGCAGTAACGGTGCTGGTCAGCCCCAGCATTTT.

This clonotype was counted many times. The rearrangement uses TRBV4-3 and TRBJ2-7, with D perhaps matching TRBD2 (7 bases). This CDR3 has 15 amino acids. Trimming stripped 1 base from V and 6 bases from J, with 16 bases between. From germline, CDR1 is LGHNA and CDR2 YSLEER. This chain's CDR3 is CASSQVAGASSEQYF. The CDR3 coding sequence is TGCGCCAGCAGCCAAGTCGCGGGGGCCTCCAGCGAGCAGTACTTC.

The chain recombines TRBV12-3 or TRBV12-4 with TRBJ2-3, with 10 bases lining up with TRBD2. This CDR3 is 15 amino acids long. Trimming took 6 bases from V and 13 from J; bases not matched to a gene: 16. The CDR3 bases are TGTGCCAGCAGCCGAGCGGGGGGGTTGGGAGATGTGGAGTATTTT. Translating gives CASSRAGGLGDVEYF.

This clonotype showed up just a few times. The chain combines TRBV29-1 with TRBJ2-1; D is unclear. The CDR3 is made up of 15 amino acids. CDR1 SQVTM and CDR2 ANQGSEA come from the germline V gene. With 1 base removed from V and 6 bases from J, the gap between germline ends came to 16 bases. Here the CDR3 reads CSVEVGSLVGNEQFF. The CDR3 nucleotides are TGCAGCGTTGAAGTAGGGTCATTAGTCGGCAATGAGCAGTTCTTC.

This clonotype has just a few counts. This sequence joins TRBV5-5 and TRBJ1-1; a weak D match, TRBD1 (6 bases). V gave up 2 bases and J gave up 1 base, with 12 bases separating them. Germline assignment: CDR1 SGHKS and CDR2 YYEKEE (reference sequence). The CDR3 loop spans 15 amino acids. CDR3 sequence: CASSFSGGRNTEAFF. CDR3 DNA sequence: TGTGCCAGCAGCTTTAGTGGGGGCAGGAACACTGAAGCTTTCTTT.

This clonotype was detected many times. V is TRBV28 and J is TRBJ2-1; TRBD1 matches 7 bases. Germline V gene lookup returns CDR1 MDHEN and CDR2 SYDVKM. The CDR3 is 15 amino acids. V shed 5 bases, J shed 4 bases, and the junction held 8 bases outside the gene matches. CDR3 amino acids: CASSLRDSGYNEQFF. In DNA, the CDR3 is TGTGCCAGCAGTCTCCGGGACAGCGGTTACAATGAGCAGTTCTTC.

This clonotype was observed a handful of times. DNA of the CDR3: TGTGCCAGCAGTCCCGAAGGGGGATACACTGAAGCTTTCTTT. Its protein is CASSPEGGYTEAFF. The rearrangement links TRBV12-3 or TRBV12-4 to TRBJ1-1; TRBD1 is a possible D gene (6 bases). V was cut by 5 bases and J by 3 bases, with 13 bases left in between. The CDR3 runs to 14 residues.

This clonotype was found a few times. This chain connects TRBV6-2 or TRBV6-3 to TRBJ1-2, with 7 bases aligning to TRBD1. This CDR3 region has 13 residues. V lost 6 bases, J lost 8 bases, and 9 bases stayed unmatched. Per the germline V gene, CDR1 is MNHEY and CDR2 is SVGEGT. CDR3 DNA sequence: TGTGCCAGCAGCTACGACAGGGCGCGGGGCTACACCTTC. Protein sequence: CASSYDRARGYTF.

This chain connects TRBV20-1 to TRBJ2-7; a weak D match, TRBD2 (6 bases). With 4 bases removed from V and 7 bases from J, the gap between germline ends came to 17 bases. The CDR3 length is 13 residues. Germline V CDR1 and CDR2: DFQATT, SNEGSKA (reference sequence). CDR3 in amino acids: CSATLADYNEQYF. The CDR3 DNA follows: TGCAGTGCTACCTTAGCGGATTACAATGAGCAGTACTTC.

The chain is built from TRBV27 and TRBJ2-7; 11 bases are shared with TRBD2. The CDR3 runs to 15 residues. V lost 6 bases and J lost 2; bases outside the gene matches: 6. CDR1 and CDR2 (germline): MNHEY, SMNVEV (reference sequence). The CDR3 sequence is CASRSGTSGTYEQYF. DNA of the CDR3: TGTGCCAGCAGAAGCGGGACTAGCGGAACCTACGAGCAGTACTTC.

At least ten counts were recorded for this clonotype. The CDR3 bases are TGTGCCAGCACCGAGAACCTAGCGGGAGGGCGGAGTGAGCAGTTCTTC. Its translation: CASTENLAGGRSEQFF. The rearrangement uses TRBV12-3 or TRBV12-4 and TRBJ2-1; 12 bases align to TRBD2. V lost 7 bases and J lost 9; bases outside the gene matches: 13. CDR3 size: 16 residues.